A selection of T cell receptor beta chains follows, all from one sample in a study of technical replicates of blood from a few donors. Assay: immunoSEQ multiplex PCR; the TCRdb copy retains only in-frame clones and omits some. The profile shows 50,000 to 60,000 clones, around 96% of them singletons. The sequenced sample consisted of PBMCs. The receptors shown here come from a human donor in good health. Some clones in this sample may be carry-over from other donors' samples. Both conserved end residues are trimmed from each CDR3.

cdr3_length,j_call,v_call,cdr3_aa
12,TRBJ1-5,TRBV2,ASSGAYSNQPQH
14,TRBJ2-5,TRBV5-1,ASSLGRDSSQETQY
13,TRBJ1-6,TRBV7-6,ASSFTGSYNSPLH
13,TRBJ2-1,TRBV7-2,ASSLTGLGYNEQF
13,TRBJ2-3,TRBV4-3,ASSPARVRADTQY
13,TRBJ1-3,TRBV18,ASSASMGSGNTIY
13,TRBJ2-3,TRBV7-7,ASSLGPPGADTQY
13,TRBJ2-2,TRBV2,ASSEGTANTGELF
9,TRBJ2-7,TRBV7-2,ASSFEYEQY
15,TRBJ2-5,TRBV9,ASSAGTSGGLQETQY
13,TRBJ2-3,TRBV6-5,ASSYSRGSRDTQY
9,TRBJ1-2,TRBV7-9,ASSPDLVYT
13,TRBJ2-6,TRBV7-2,ASSLPLGQTNVLT
10,TRBJ2-5,TRBV30,AWSVLWETQY
10,TRBJ2-7,TRBV21-1,ASRQVSYEQY
15,TRBJ2-1,TRBV4-1,ASSQLDGATSYNEQF
15,TRBJ1-1,TRBV11-2,ASSLGRGGSGNTEAF
12,TRBJ2-7,TRBV5-5,ASSLGTGLYEQY
15,TRBJ2-7,TRBV6-1,ASSEARGAAFPYEQY
15,TRBJ1-3,TRBV13,ASSLAVRGGSGNTIY
13,TRBJ2-3,TRBV5-6,ASSYGQGAGDTQY
12,TRBJ2-5,TRBV19,ASNPHRGQETQY
15,TRBJ1-1,TRBV5-4,ASSPPGGVLPNTEAF
14,TRBJ2-2,TRBV4-3,ASSLDRGVGTGELF
11,TRBJ2-5,TRBV5-6,ASSLPGVETQY
8,TRBJ2-3,TRBV20-1,SALQDTQY
13,TRBJ2-3,TRBV27,ASTGVGLPTDTQY
13,TRBJ1-5,TRBV7-9,ASSLASGGGQPQH
11,TRBJ2-1,TRBV9,ASLCASYNEQF
14,TRBJ2-7,TRBV10-1,ASSEYISGRPYEQY
11,TRBJ1-2,TRBV4-1,ASRPDSNYGYT
11,TRBJ2-7,TRBV19,ASRGGQGYEQY
12,TRBJ2-7,TRBV7-6,ASSQRQGSYEQY
12,TRBJ2-1,TRBV5-6,ASSWYRGYNEQF
14,TRBJ2-4,TRBV6-6,ASSYTGQGAKNIQY
13,TRBJ2-5,TRBV6-5,ASSYGRGGEETQY
12,TRBJ2-3,TRBV7-2,ASSRGLAGDTQY
14,TRBJ1-5,TRBV6-1,ASSEIRGGGNQPQH
12,TRBJ2-7,TRBV7-2,ASSLGGAVYEQY
10,TRBJ1-4,TRBV7-9,ASTRSNEKLF
13,TRBJ2-6,TRBV15,ATSRGRARANVLT
13,TRBJ1-6,TRBV6-1,ASSSDRSNNSPLH
12,TRBJ1-1,TRBV6-1,ASSGQGAYTEAF
16,TRBJ2-1,TRBV14,ASSHRGRAGVILNEQF
14,TRBJ2-1,TRBV4-3,ASSQKEGVSYNEQF
12,TRBJ2-2,TRBV7-3,ASSSRLGTGELF
11,TRBJ2-2,TRBV6-5,ASRRLAGGELF
11,TRBJ2-3,TRBV30,AWSVSARDTQY
12,TRBJ1-3,TRBV5-1,ASSLGGSGNTIY